The present T cell receptor beta chain was sequenced within a study of T cell responses to AZD1222 COVID-19 vaccine. For the study at large: Combined were second doses at about 4 or about 12 weeks.

TCRdb keeps only in-frame clones here, not all; method: immunoSEQ multiplex PCR. The repertoire holds tens of thousands of clones, with 90% as singletons. Findings and caveats of the study: Spike-spanning, vaccine-associated CD4 TCRs were dominant at 160-218 and 743-854.

Germline loops: CDR1 SGHAT, CDR2 FQNNGV. The CDR3 totals 11 residues. Trimming cost V 0 bases and J 10 bases, with 4 bases left between them. This clone appeared a few times. Its antigen is as yet unknown. This specimen consisted of peripheral blood, obtained on day 0 of AZD1222 vaccination. The receptor was isolated from an adult in good health. The rearrangement links TRBV11-2 to TRBJ2-1; D is uncertain. This CDR3 reads CASSLDSEQFF. The CDR3 DNA reads as TGTGCCAGCAGCTTAGACTCCGAGCAGTTCTTC.